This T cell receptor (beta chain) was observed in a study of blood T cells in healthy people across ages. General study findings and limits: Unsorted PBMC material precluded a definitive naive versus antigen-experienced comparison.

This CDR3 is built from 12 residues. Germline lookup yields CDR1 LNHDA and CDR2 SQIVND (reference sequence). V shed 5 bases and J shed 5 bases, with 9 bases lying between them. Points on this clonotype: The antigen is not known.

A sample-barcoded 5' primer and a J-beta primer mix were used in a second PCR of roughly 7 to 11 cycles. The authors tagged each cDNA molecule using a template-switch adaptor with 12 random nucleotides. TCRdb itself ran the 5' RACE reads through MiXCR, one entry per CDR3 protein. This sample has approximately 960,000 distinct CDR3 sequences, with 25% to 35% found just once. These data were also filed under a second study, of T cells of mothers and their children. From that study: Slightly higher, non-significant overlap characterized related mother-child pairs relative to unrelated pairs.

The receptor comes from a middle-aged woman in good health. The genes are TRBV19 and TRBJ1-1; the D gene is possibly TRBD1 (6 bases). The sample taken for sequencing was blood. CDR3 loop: CASSGQWTEAFF. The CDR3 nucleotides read TGTGCCAGTAGTGGACAGTGGACTGAAGCTTTCTTT.